This TCR beta chain was recovered during a study of T cell changes during pregnancy in multiple sclerosis. Sequenced by immunoSEQ multiplex PCR; TCRdb stores in-frame clones only, minus some. The repertoire holds 45,000 to 60,000 clones, with 90% as singletons. This clone was recorded once. The V gene end was trimmed by 2 bases and the J gene end by 5 bases; junction bases not matched to a gene: 4. Germline V lookup: CDR1 LGHNT, CDR2 FRNRAP. The CDR3 has 14 amino acids. This sequence was found in a female donor with multiple sclerosis, enrolled in a pregnancy study. V usage is TRBV12-5 and J usage is TRBJ1-1, with 8 bases lining up with TRBD1. This material consisted of CD8+ T cells from peripheral blood mononuclear cells, taken before pregnancy. The DNA of the CDR3 is TGTGCTAGTGGTTTGTCAGGGGGCTGGACTGAAGCTTTCTTT. It specifies CASGLSGGWTEAFF.